Following are 6 T cell receptor beta chains from one sample sequenced in a study of immune evolution from preneoplasia to lung adenocarcinoma. TCRdb's copy holds only in-frame clones and misses some; the assay was immunoSEQ multiplex PCR. This sample yields around 41,000 clones, of which around 79% are seen a single time; roughly 4.7% belongs to the top ten. Sequencing was performed on FFPE invasive lung adenocarcinoma tissue. Receptor source: a person in their 60s with lung adenocarcinoma.

The chain uses TRBV27 and TRBJ2-1; 15 bases fit TRBD2. Germline CDR1 and CDR2: MNHEY and SMNVEV (reference sequence). The CDR3 is 17 amino acids. Trimming took 6 bases from V and 2 from J; bases not matched to a gene: 5. This chain's CDR3 is CASSARTSGRAYNEQFF. The CDR3 nucleotides read TGTGCCAGCAGCGCGAGGACTAGCGGGAGGGCCTACAATGAGCAGTTCTTC.

The J gene is TRBJ2-7, the V gene TRBV2; 7 nucleotides line up with TRBD1. Germline assignment: CDR1 SNHLY and CDR2 FYNNEI. There are 12 residues in the CDR3. The CDR3 bases are TGTGCGCAGGGGGACACCGCCTACGAGCAGTACTTC. Protein sequence: CAQGDTAYEQYF.

This chain connects TRBV18 to TRBJ1-2; 10 bases align to TRBD1. CDR1 is KGHSH and CDR2 is LQKENI in the germline V gene. Unmatched junction bases numbered 8, after V lost 6 bases and J lost 7 bases. The CDR3 is 14 residues long. The CDR3 loop is CASSMDRGIFGYTF. The CDR3 nucleotides are TGTGCCAGCTCTATGGACAGGGGGATTTTTGGCTACACCTTC.

A single count supports this clone. The chain couples TRBV29-1 to TRBJ2-3; no firm D call. This CDR3 has 13 amino acids. Germline-derived CDR1 and CDR2 are SQVTM and ANQGSEA. V dropped 4 bases and J dropped 5 bases, with 13 bases sitting between them. In DNA form, the CDR3 reads TGCAGCGTTGGCGGTGGATTCGAAGATACGCAGTATTTT. Amino acids: CSVGGGFEDTQYF.

The J gene is TRBJ1-5, the V gene TRBV19, with a possible D match to TRBD1 (5 bases). Germline CDR1 and CDR2: LNHDA and SQIVND (reference sequence). Trimming removed 11 bases from V and 1 base from J, with 15 bases in between. The CDR3 extends over 14 amino acids. The DNA for the CDR3 is TGTGCCGGTGGGGACCCCGTAAGCAATCAGCCCCAGCATTTT. The encoded protein is CAGGDPVSNQPQHF.

Only one count was recorded for this clone. The chain uses TRBV10-3 and TRBJ2-7; no firm D call. CDR3 size: 13 residues. Germline lookup yields CDR1 ENHRY and CDR2 SYGVKD. The V gene lost 0 bases and the J gene lost 0 bases, with 3 bases spanning the gap. The chain's CDR3 is CAISESYSYEQYF. The CDR3 DNA follows: TGTGCCATCAGTGAGTCTTACTCCTACGAGCAGTACTTC.